These 18 T cell receptor beta chains share one sample of origin, sequenced in a study of T-cell reconstitution after alpha-beta-depleted transplantation in children. Unique molecular identifiers were incorporated during preparation of the TCRbeta library. Each CDR3 protein gets one entry after TCRdb re-called the PCR reads with MiXCR. The data hold about 830,000 distinct CDR3 sequences, with around 15% observed a single time. This specimen consisted of PBMCs, mostly from graft donor cells, obtained 360 days after TCRalphabeta/CD19-depleted stem cell transplant. These receptors were obtained from a male patient between 5 and 17 years old who had a stem cell transplant for acute lymphoblastic leukemia, so the T cells may come from the graft donor.

This clonotype was picked up a small number of times. The chain links TRBV12-3 or TRBV12-4 to TRBJ1-2, with 8 nucleotides matching TRBD1. The junction had 9 bases not matched to a gene; V was cut back by 6 bases and J by 3 bases. CDR3 length equals 15 residues. CDR3 region: CASRVTGDRYYGYTF. The CDR3 bases are TGTGCCAGCAGGGTTACGGGGGACAGGTACTATGGCTACACCTTC.

This clonotype was detected only a few times. The CDR3 is CASSLTGQMNTEAFF. The CDR3 nucleotides read TGTGCCAGCAGTTTGACGGGACAGATGAACACTGAAGCTTTCTTT. This rearrangement joins TRBV5-5 to TRBJ1-1; 7 nucleotides align to TRBD1. The germline gives CDR1 SGHKS, CDR2 YYEKEE (reference sequence). V lost 5 bases to trimming and J lost 0 bases; unmatched junction nucleotides: 7. This CDR3 has 15 amino acids.

This clonotype was recorded a few times. The CDR3 sequence is CAISGTSGRYEQYF. The CDR3, as DNA: TGTGCCATCAGTGGGACTAGCGGGAGGTACGAGCAGTACTTC. The V call is TRBV10-3, the J call TRBJ2-7, with 14 bases fitting TRBD2. CDR1 and CDR2 from the germline V gene are ENHRY and SYGVKD. Unmatched junction bases numbered 0, after V lost 4 bases and J lost 4 bases. This CDR3 has 14 residues.

Only a few counts were recorded for this clonotype. This CDR3 reads CAGAGTASYEQYF. As DNA, the CDR3 is TGTGCCGGAGCTGGGACAGCCTCCTACGAGCAGTACTTC. J is TRBJ2-7 and V is TRBV6-6, with 7 bases fitting TRBD1. Germline V gene sequence: CDR1 MNHNY, CDR2 SVGAGI (reference sequence). V trimming: 11 bases; J trimming: 0 bases; junction bases outside the gene matches: 7. CDR3 length equals 13 residues.

This clonotype was seen a handful of times. The chain recombines TRBV6-2 or TRBV6-3 with TRBJ2-2, with a possible D match to TRBD2 (5 bases). This CDR3 is 15 amino acids long. V was clipped by 3 bases and J by 4 bases, with 12 bases between them. Germline-derived CDR1 and CDR2 are MNHEY and SVGEGT. As DNA, the CDR3 is TGTGCCAGCAGTTATGCGGGCGGCTTCACCGGGGAGCTGTTTTTT. It codes for CASSYAGGFTGELFF.

This clonotype was counted ten times or more. This sequence joins TRBV10-3 and TRBJ2-1, with TRBD2 as a possible D gene (6 bases). Looked up from germline, CDR1 is ENHRY and CDR2 is SYGVKD. The length of the CDR3 is 17 residues. The V end lost 0 bases, the J end lost 5 bases, and 17 bases lay between the germline ends. Here the CDR3 DNA reads TGTGCCATCAGTGAGTCGTTTGCGGGAAGACCAAACAATGAGCAGTTCTTC. Translated, it gives CAISESFAGRPNNEQFF.

This clonotype was counted between two and nine times. V and J are TRBV5-1 and TRBJ2-1; either TRBD1 or TRBD2 may supply D (7 bases each). Per the germline V gene, CDR1 is SGHRS and CDR2 is YFSETQ. This CDR3 has 14 residues. Trimming removed 7 bases from V and 6 bases from J, with 17 bases in between. The DNA for the CDR3 is TGCGCCAGCCAGGGGGGTAGCGGGCTCAATGAGCAGTTCTTC. This gives the protein CASQGGSGLNEQFF. Full variable domain (rest looked up from reference TRBV5-1 and TRBJ2-1): KAGVTQTPRYLIKTRGQQVTLSCSPISGHRSVSWYQQTPGQGLQFLFEYFSETQRNKGNFPGRFSGRQFSNSRSEMNVSTLELGDSALYLCASQGGSGLNEQFFGPGTRLTVL.

This clonotype was detected only a few times. The chain combines TRBV7-9 with TRBJ2-7; TRBD2 aligns across 10 bases. Germline V gene lookup returns CDR1 SEHNR and CDR2 FQNEAQ (reference sequence). There are 15 residues in the CDR3. J was trimmed by 4 bases and V by 11 bases; bases with no gene match: 14. The CDR3 DNA is TGTGCCCCCGCCCTTAGCGGGAGGCTCAAGTACGAGCAGTACTTC. It encodes CAPALSGRLKYEQYF. The entire variable domain, with the rest obtained from reference TRBV7-9 and TRBJ2-7, is as follows: DTGVSQNPRHKITKRGQNVTFRCDPISEHNRLYWYRQTLGQGPEFLTYFQNEAQLEKSRLLSDRFSAERPKGSFSTLEIQRTEQGDSAMYLCAPALSGRLKYEQYFGPGTRLTVT.

The sample holds many counts of this clonotype. The J gene is TRBJ1-1, the V gene TRBV29-1; D is undetermined. This CDR3 contains 12 residues. The germline gives CDR1 SQVTM, CDR2 ANQGSEA. V shed 3 bases and J shed 5 bases, with 10 bases lying between them. The DNA of the CDR3 is TGCAGCGTTGATACTGGGCAGACTGAAGCTTTCTTT. It translates to CSVDTGQTEAFF.

The rearrangement uses TRBV24-1 and TRBJ2-7; perhaps D is TRBD1 or TRBD2 (5 bases each). Germline values: CDR1 KGHDR, CDR2 SFDVKD. This CDR3 spans 13 amino acids. The V gene lost 9 bases and the J gene lost 0 bases, with 11 bases spanning the gap. The CDR3 loop reads CATGTDASYEQYF. DNA of the CDR3: TGTGCCACCGGGACCGACGCCTCCTACGAGCAGTACTTC.

In regard to this clonotype: An end of the junction differs from the germline gene, which may be a read error. This rearrangement joins TRBV6-6 to TRBJ2-7; 7 bases are a match to TRBD2. This CDR3 spans 10 amino acids. CDR1 is MNHNY and CDR2 is SVGAGI in the germline V gene (reference sequence). The CDR3 reads CASSTGTTQF. CDR3 nucleotide sequence: TGTGCCAGCAGCACCGGGACTACCCAATTC.

The chain is built from TRBV18 and TRBJ2-3, with D perhaps TRBD2 (5 bases). Germline lookup yields CDR1 KGHSH and CDR2 LQKENI. This CDR3 has 13 amino acids. V lost 4 bases, J lost 5 bases, and 10 bases lay in between. CDR3 amino acids: CASSRESRDTQYF. CDR3 DNA sequence: TGTGCCAGCTCACGGGAGTCCAGAGATACGCAGTATTTT.

The V gene is TRBV7-9, the J gene TRBJ2-1; TRBD1 aligns across 12 bases. V dropped 4 bases and J dropped 6; count of bases not matched to a gene: 4. CDR3 length equals 15 residues. In germline, CDR1 is SEHNR, CDR2 FQNEAQ (reference sequence). CDR3 sequence: CASSYPGQGANEQFF. CDR3 DNA sequence: TGTGCCAGCAGCTATCCGGGACAGGGGGCCAATGAGCAGTTCTTC. The full variable domain, with the rest looked up from reference TRBV7-9 and TRBJ2-1, is DTGVSQNPRHKITKRGQNVTFRCDPISEHNRLYWYRQTLGQGPEFLTYFQNEAQLEKSRLLSDRFSAERPKGSFSTLEIQRTEQGDSAMYLCASSYPGQGANEQFFGPGTRLTVL.

The sample holds a few counts of this clonotype. The genes are TRBV7-9 and TRBJ1-1; D possibly corresponds to TRBD1 (5 bases). The CDR3 is 14 amino acids. Germline lookup yields CDR1 SEHNR and CDR2 FQNEAQ (reference sequence). The V end was cut by 7 bases, the J end by 6 bases, with 18 bases between. The CDR3 region has the DNA TGTGCCAGCACTGTAAGATCCAGGGTGGCTGAAGCTTTCTTT. It encodes CASTVRSRVAEAFF.

This clonotype was seen more than once but under ten times. This chain connects TRBV7-9 to TRBJ2-7; 9 positions agree with TRBD1. The germline V gene has CDR1 SEHNR and CDR2 FQNEAQ (reference sequence). V was clipped by 11 bases and J by 5 bases; unmatched bases: 10. The length of the CDR3 is 13 residues. DNA of the CDR3: TGTGCCGCCCGACAGGGGGATTCGGACGAGCAGTACTTC. Translated: CAARQGDSDEQYF.

This clonotype was counted ten times or more. The chain combines TRBV7-9 with TRBJ2-3, with TRBD2 matching 8 bases. J lost 9 bases, V lost 5 bases, and 4 bases had no gene match. This CDR3 region has 12 residues. Germline assignment: CDR1 SEHNR and CDR2 FQNEAQ (reference sequence). The CDR3 sequence: CASSQTSETQYF. Written as DNA, the CDR3 is TGTGCCAGCAGCCAGACTAGCGAGACGCAGTATTTT.

There are a few counts of this clonotype. This chain links TRBV5-1 with TRBJ2-2; no reliable D call. The CDR3 is 16 residues long. V was pared by 0 bases and J by 2 bases, with 11 bases between. CDR1 is SGHRS, CDR2 YFSETQ, per germline. The CDR3 sequence is CASSLVRIVNTGELFF. Written as DNA, the CDR3 is TGCGCCAGCAGCTTGGTCCGGATAGTCAACACCGGGGAGCTGTTTTTT.

The sample holds a few counts of this clonotype. The V call is TRBV2, the J call TRBJ1-2, with a tentative D call TRBD1 (6 bases). Germline values: CDR1 SNHLY, CDR2 FYNNEI. Deletions cut 2 bases from V and 8 bases from J, with 15 bases between. The CDR3 covers 14 residues. The CDR3 coding sequence is TGTGCCAGCAGTGAACAACAGGGAAGCAAGGGCTACACCTTC. Amino acid sequence: CASSEQQGSKGYTF.